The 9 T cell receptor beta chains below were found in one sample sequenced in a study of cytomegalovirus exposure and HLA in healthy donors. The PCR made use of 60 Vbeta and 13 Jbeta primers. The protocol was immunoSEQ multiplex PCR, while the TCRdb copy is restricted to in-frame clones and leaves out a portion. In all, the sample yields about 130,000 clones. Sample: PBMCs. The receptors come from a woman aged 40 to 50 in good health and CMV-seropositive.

CDR3 loop: CAWSSRAGSDEQYF. The CDR3 DNA reads TGTGCCTGGAGTAGCAGGGCGGGAAGCGACGAGCAGTACTTC. V usage is TRBV30 and J usage is TRBJ2-5; possibly TRBD2 for D (6 bases). The J call is doubtful: the DNA matches TRBJ2-7 better. The V gene's germline CDR1 is GTSNPN and CDR2 SVGIG (reference sequence). This CDR3 spans 14 amino acids.

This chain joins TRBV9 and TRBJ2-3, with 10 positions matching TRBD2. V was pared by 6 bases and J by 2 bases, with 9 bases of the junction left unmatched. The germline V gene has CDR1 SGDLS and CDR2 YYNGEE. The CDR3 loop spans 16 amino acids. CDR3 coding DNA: TGTGCCAGCACTTTGATGGGGACTAGCGACACAGATACGCAGTATTTT. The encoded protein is CASTLMGTSDTDTQYF.

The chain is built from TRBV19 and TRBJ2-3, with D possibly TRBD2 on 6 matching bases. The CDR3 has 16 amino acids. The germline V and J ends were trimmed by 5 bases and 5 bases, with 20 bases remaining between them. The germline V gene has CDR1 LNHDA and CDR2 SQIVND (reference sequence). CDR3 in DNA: TGTGCCAGTAGTCTCGGGACTTCTCTGGGGGGAGATACGCAGTATTTT. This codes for CASSLGTSLGGDTQYF.

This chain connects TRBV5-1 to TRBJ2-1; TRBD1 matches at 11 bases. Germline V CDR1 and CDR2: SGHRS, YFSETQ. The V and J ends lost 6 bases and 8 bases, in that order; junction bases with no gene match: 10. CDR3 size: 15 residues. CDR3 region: CASIPDRGRRYEQFF. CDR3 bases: TGCGCCAGCATCCCGGACAGGGGGCGCCGCTATGAGCAGTTCTTC.

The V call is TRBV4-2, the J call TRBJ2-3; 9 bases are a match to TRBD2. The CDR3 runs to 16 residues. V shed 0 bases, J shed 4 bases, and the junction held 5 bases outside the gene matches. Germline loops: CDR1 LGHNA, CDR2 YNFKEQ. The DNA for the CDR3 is TGTGCCAGCAGCCAAGACACTAGCGGGTTGGCAGATACGCAGTATTTT. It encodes CASSQDTSGLADTQYF.

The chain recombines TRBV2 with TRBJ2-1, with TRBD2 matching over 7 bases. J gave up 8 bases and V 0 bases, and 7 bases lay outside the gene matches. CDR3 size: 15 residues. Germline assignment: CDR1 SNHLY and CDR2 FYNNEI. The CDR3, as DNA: TGTGCCAGCAGTGAAGCCCCCCGACTAGCAGATGAGCAGTTCTTC. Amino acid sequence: CASSEAPRLADEQFF.

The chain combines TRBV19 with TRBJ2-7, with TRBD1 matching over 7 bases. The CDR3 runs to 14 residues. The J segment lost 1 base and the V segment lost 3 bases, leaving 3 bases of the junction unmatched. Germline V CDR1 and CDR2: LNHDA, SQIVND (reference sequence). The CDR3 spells CASSILGQSYEQYF. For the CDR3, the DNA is TGTGCCAGTAGTATCCTGGGACAGTCCTACGAGCAGTACTTC.

The CDR3 region is CAWSVRGWGQRDEKLFF. The CDR3, as DNA: TGTGCCTGGAGTGTACGCGGATGGGGGCAACGCGATGAAAAACTGTTTTTT. The chain uses TRBV30 and TRBJ1-4, with a tentative D call TRBD1 (6 bases). V dropped 0 bases and J dropped 6 bases, with 20 bases sitting between them. This CDR3 spans 17 amino acids. Germline V gives CDR1 GTSNPN, CDR2 SVGIG (reference sequence).

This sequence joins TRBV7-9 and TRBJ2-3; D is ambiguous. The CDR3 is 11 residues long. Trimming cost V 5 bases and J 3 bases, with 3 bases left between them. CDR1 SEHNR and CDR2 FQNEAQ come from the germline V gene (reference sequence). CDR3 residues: CASSPTDTQYF. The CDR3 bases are TGTGCCAGCAGCCCAACAGATACGCAGTATTTT. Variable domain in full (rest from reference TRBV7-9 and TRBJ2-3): DTGVSQNPRHKITKRGQNVTFRCDPISEHNRLYWYRQTLGQGPEFLTYFQNEAQLEKSRLLSDRFSAERPKGSFSTLEIQRTEQGDSAMYLCASSPTDTQYFGPGTRLTVL.